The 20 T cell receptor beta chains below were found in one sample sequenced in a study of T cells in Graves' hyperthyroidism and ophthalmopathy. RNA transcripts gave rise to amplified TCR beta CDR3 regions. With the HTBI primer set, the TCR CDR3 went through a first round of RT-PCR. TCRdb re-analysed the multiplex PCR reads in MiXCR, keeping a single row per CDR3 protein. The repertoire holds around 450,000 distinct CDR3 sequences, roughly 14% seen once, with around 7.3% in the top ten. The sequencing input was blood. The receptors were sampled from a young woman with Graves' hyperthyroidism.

CDR3 sequence (DNA): TGTGCCAGCCCCCTCTTCTATACCGAGACTAGCGGGGCGAGCTCCTACAATGAGCAGTTCTTC. The encoded protein is CASPLFYTETSGASSYNEQFF. V is TRBV27 and J is TRBJ2-1, with 11 bases lining up with TRBD2. The J segment lost 0 bases and the V segment lost 8 bases, leaving 21 bases of the junction unmatched. Germline CDR1 and CDR2: MNHEY and SMNVEV (reference sequence). The CDR3 covers 21 residues.

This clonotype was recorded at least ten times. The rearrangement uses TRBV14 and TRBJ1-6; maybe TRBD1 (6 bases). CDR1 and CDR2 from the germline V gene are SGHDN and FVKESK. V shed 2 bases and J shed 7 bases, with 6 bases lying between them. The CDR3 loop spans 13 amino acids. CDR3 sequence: CASSQRGNSPLHF. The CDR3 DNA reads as TGTGCCAGCAGCCAAAGGGGGAATTCACCCCTCCACTTT.

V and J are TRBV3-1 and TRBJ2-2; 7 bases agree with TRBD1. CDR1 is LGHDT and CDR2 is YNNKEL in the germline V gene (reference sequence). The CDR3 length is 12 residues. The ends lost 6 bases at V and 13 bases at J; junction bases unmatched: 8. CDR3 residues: CASRDRAAGLFF. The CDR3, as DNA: TGTGCCAGCAGAGACAGGGCGGCGGGGCTGTTTTTT.

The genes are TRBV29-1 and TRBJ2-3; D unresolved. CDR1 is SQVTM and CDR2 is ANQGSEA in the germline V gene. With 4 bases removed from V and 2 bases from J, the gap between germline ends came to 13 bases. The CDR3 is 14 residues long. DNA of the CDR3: TGCAGCGTTGTAGCAGGTGGGATCACAGATACGCAGTATTTT. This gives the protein CSVVAGGITDTQYF.

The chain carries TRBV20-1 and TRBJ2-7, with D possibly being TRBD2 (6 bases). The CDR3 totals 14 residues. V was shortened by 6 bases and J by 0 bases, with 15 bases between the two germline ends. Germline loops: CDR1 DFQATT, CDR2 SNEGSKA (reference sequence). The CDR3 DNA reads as TGCAGTGCCTTTATAGCGGATAGCTCCTACGAGCAGTACTTC. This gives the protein CSAFIADSSYEQYF.

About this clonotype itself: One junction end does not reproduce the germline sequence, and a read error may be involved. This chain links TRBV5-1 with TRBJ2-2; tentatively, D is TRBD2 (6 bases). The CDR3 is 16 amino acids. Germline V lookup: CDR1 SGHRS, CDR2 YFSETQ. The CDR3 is CASSLETIESGGELVF. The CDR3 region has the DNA TGCGCCAGCAGCTTGGAGACTATCGAAAGTGGCGGGGAGCTGGTTTTC. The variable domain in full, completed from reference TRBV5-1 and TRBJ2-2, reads KAGVTQTPRYLIKTRGQQVTLSCSPISGHRSVSWYQQTPGQGLQFLFEYFSETQRNKGNFPGRFSGRQFSNSRSEMNVSTLELGDSALYLCASSLETIESGGELVFGEGSRLTVL.

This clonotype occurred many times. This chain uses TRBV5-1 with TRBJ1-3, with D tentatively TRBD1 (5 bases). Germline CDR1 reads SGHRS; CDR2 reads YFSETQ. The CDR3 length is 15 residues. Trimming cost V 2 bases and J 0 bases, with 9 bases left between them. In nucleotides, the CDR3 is TGCGCCAGCAGCTTACAGGTTGACTCTGGAAACACCATATATTTT. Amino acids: CASSLQVDSGNTIYF.

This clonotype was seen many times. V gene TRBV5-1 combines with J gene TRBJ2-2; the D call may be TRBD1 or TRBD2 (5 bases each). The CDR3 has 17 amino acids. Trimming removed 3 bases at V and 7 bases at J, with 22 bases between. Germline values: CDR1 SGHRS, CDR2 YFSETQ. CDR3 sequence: CASSSSSGTATFGELFF. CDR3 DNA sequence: TGCGCCAGCAGCTCAAGCTCCGGGACGGCCACTTTCGGGGAGCTGTTTTTT.

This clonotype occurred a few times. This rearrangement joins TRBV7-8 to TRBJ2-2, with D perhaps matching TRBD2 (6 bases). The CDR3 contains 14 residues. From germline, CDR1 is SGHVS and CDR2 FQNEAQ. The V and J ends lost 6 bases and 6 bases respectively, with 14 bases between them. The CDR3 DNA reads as TGTGCCAGCAGTACCCGGCGGGGTTCCGGGGAGCTGTTTTTT. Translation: CASSTRRGSGELFF.

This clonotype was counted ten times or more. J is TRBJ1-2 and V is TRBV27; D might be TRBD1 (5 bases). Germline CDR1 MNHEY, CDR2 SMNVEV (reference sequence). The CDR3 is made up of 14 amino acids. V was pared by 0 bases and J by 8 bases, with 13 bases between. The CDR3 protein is CASSLSAGRGGYTF. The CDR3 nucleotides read TGTGCCAGCAGTTTATCGGCAGGGAGGGGCGGCTACACCTTC.

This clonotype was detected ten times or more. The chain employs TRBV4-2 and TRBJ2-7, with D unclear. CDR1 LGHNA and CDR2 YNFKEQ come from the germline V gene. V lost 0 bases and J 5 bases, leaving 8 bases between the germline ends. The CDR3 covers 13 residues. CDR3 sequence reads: CASSQEGFDEQYF. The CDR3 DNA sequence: TGTGCCAGCAGCCAAGAGGGGTTCGACGAGCAGTACTTC.

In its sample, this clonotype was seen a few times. This chain's CDR3 is CSAIRGWGQGTEAFF. DNA for the CDR3: TGCAGCGCCATCCGGGGATGGGGGCAGGGCACTGAAGCTTTCTTT. The chain has TRBV29-1 and TRBJ1-1; D perhaps matches TRBD1 (6 bases). The CDR3 totals 15 residues. V lost 7 bases, J lost 4 bases, and 22 bases lay in between. The germline gives CDR1 SQVTM, CDR2 ANQGSEA.

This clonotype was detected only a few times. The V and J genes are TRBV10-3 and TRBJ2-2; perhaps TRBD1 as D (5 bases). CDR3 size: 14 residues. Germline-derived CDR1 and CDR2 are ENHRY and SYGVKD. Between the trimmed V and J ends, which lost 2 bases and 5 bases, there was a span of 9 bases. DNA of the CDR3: TGTGCCATCAGTGAGGGGGCGTGGACCGGGGAGCTGTTTTTT. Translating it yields CAISEGAWTGELFF.

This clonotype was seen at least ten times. CDR3 DNA: TGTGCCTGGAGTGTACGTTGGCCACTCCAAGAGACCCAGTACTTC. Its translation is CAWSVRWPLQETQYF. The V gene is TRBV30, the J gene TRBJ2-5; D not resolved. The CDR3 is 15 amino acids. CDR1 and CDR2 from the germline V gene are GTSNPN and SVGIG (reference sequence). Deletions cut 0 bases from V and 1 base from J, with 12 bases between.

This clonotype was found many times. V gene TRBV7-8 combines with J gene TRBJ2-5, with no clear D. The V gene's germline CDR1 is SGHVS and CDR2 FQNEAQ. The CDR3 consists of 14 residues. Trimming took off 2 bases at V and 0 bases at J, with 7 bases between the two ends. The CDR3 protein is CASSLRLNQETQYF. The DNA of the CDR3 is TGTGCCAGCAGCTTACGTTTAAACCAAGAGACCCAGTACTTC.

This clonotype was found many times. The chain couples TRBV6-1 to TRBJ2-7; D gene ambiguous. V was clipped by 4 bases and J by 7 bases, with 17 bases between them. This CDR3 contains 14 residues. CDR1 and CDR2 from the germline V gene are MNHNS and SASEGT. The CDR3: CASSGGTAPLEQYF. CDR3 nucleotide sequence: TGTGCCAGCAGTGGGGGTACCGCGCCGCTGGAGCAGTACTTC.

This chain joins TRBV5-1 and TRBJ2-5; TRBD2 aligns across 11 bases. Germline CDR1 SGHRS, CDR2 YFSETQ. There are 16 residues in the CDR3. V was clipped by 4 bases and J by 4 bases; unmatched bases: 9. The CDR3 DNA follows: TGCGCCAGCAGCCCGCTAGCGGGAGGATTTTCAGAGACCCAGTACTTC. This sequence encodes CASSPLAGGFSETQYF.

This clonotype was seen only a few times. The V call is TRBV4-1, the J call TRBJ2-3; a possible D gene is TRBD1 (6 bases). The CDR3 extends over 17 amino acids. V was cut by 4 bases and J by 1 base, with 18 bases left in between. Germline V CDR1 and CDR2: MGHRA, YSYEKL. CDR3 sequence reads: CASSRISQGTGTDTQYF. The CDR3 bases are TGCGCCAGCAGCCGAATTTCACAGGGTACCGGCACAGATACGCAGTATTTT.

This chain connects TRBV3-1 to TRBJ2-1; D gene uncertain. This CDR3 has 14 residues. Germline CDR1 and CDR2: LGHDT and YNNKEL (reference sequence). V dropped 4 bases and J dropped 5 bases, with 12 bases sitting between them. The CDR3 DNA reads TGTGCCAGCAGCCTGCTGGAGAGCGACAATGAGCAGTTCTTC. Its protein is CASSLLESDNEQFF.

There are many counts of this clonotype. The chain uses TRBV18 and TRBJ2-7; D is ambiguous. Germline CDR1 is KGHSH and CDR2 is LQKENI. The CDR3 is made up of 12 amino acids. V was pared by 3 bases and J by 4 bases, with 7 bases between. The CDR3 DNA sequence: TGTGCCAGCTCACCGGACCTATACGAGCAGTACTTC. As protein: CASSPDLYEQYF.